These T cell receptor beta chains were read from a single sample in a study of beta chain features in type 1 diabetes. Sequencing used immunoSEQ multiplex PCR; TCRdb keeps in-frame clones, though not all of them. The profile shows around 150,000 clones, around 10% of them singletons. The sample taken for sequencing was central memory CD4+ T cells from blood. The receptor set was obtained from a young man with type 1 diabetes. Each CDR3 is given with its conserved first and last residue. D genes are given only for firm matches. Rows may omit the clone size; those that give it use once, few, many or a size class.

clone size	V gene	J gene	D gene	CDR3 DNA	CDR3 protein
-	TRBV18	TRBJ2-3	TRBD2	TGTGCCAGCTCCAGGGAGGGAAATACGCAGTATTTT	CASSREGNTQYF
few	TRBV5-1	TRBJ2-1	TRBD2	TGCGCCAGCAGCTTGGTAGGCGGGAGGGCCCTCAATGAGCAGTTCTTC	CASSLVGGRALNEQFF
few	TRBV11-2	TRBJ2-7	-	TGTGCCAGCAGCTTATTCCTAGCGACCTACGAGCAGTACTTC	CASSLFLATYEQYF
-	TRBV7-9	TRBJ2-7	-	TGTGCCAGCAGCTTCGGTACGGTCTACGAGCAGTACTTC	CASSFGTVYEQYF
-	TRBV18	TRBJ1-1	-	TGTGCCAGCTCCCTAAAACCTATGAACACTGAAGCTTTCTTT	CASSLKPMNTEAFF
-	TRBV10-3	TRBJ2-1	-	TGTGCCATCAGTGCCCCAGGGAACGATGAGCAGTTCTTC	CAISAPGNDEQFF
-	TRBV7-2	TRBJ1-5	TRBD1	TGTGCCAGCAGCTCGTTGGACAGGGGTCCCCAGCATTTT	CASSSLDRGPQHF
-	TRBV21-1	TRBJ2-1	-	TGTGCCACCGGACAGGGCGCTGGTGAGCAGTTCTTC	CATGQGAGEQFF
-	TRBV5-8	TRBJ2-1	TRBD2	TGTGCCAGCAGCTGGACTAAGACTAGCGGGAGCATGAATGAGCAGTTCTTC	CASSWTKTSGSMNEQFF
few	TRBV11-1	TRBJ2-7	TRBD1	TGTGCCAGCAGCGCGACAGGGTTCCCAAACTACGAGCAGTACTTC	CASSATGFPNYEQYF
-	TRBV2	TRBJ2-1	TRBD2	TGTGCCAGCAGGCCGGGACTAGCGGGAGTGGGGGTCTCGAATGAGCAGTTCTTC	CASRPGLAGVGVSNEQFF
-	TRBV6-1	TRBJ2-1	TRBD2	TGTGCCAGCAGTGAAAGGACTAGCGGGAGGGCCGGTAATGAGCAGTTCTTC	CASSERTSGRAGNEQFF
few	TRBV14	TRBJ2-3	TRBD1	TGTGCCAGCAGATTTCCGGGACAGGGTTGGTTGTATTTT	CASRFPGQGWLYF
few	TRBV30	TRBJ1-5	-	TGTGCCTGGAGTGGACATAGCAATCAGCCCCAGCATTTT	CAWSGHSNQPQHF
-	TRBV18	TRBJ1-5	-	TGTGCCAGCTCACCGGGGAGAGATCAGCCCCAGCATTTT	CASSPGRDQPQHF
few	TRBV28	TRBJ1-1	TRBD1	TGTGCCAGCAGTTTACCGGGACAGATGAACACTGAAGCTTTCTTT	CASSLPGQMNTEAFF
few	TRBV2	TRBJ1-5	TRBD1	TGTGCCAGCAGCGCGGGACAGGGGGCTCAGCCCCAGCATTTT	CASSAGQGAQPQHF
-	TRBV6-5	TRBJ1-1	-	TGTGCCAGCAGCGGAAACGCAGGGGAGAACACTGAAGCTTTCTTT	CASSGNAGENTEAFF
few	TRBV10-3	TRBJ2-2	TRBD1	TGTGCCATCAGGGAGGAGGACAGGGCCACCGGGGAGCTGTTTTTT	CAIREEDRATGELFF
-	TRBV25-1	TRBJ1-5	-	TGTGCCAGCAGTGCAACGGGGGGCTGGCAGCCCCAGCATTTT	CASSATGGWQPQHF
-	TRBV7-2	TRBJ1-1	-	TGTGCCAGCAAGCCGGAAAAAAGGGGCACTGAAGCTTTCTTT	CASKPEKRGTEAFF
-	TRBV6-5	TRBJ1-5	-	TGTGCCAGCAGTTACGGCAGGGGCCTCAATCAGCCCCAGCATTTT	CASSYGRGLNQPQHF
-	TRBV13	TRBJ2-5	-	TGTGCCAGCAGCGAGAGAACAGCTTACCAAGAGACCCAGTACTTC	CASSERTAYQETQYF
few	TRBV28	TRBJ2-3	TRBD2	TGTGCCAGCAGTCGTTTTCCCGCGGCTAGCGGGAGGGCCAGGGCAGATACGCAGTATTTT	CASSRFPAASGRARADTQYF
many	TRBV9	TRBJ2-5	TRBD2	TGTGCCAGCAGCTCGGGAGGGGAGACCCAGTACTTC	CASSSGGETQYF
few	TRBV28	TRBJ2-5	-	TGTGCCAGCAGTTCTCTCCAACTAGGGCAAGAGACCCAGTACTTC	CASSSLQLGQETQYF
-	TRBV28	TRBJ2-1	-	TGTGCCAGCACACCCCTCGGCGCAGGCTCCTACAATGAGCAGTTCTTC	CASTPLGAGSYNEQFF
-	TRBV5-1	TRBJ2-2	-	TGCGCCAGCGGCAGCGGTAACACCGGGGAGCTGTTTTTT	CASGSGNTGELFF
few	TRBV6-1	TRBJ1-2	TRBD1	TGTGCCAGCACATTATCCGGGACAGATATTTATCGCTACACCTTC	CASTLSGTDIYRYTF
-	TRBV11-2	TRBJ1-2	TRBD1	TGTGCCAGCAGCTTAAACGGGGTCAGGGGGCGAATGAGGGGCTACACCTTC	CASSLNGVRGRMRGYTF
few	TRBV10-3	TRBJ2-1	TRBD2	TGTGCCATCAGTGAGAGGGCTAGCGGGAATAATGTAGAGCAGTTCTTC	CAISERASGNNVEQFF
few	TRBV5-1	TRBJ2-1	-	TGCGCCAGCAGCTCTAGAGTGGACAATGAGCAGTTCTTC	CASSSRVDNEQFF
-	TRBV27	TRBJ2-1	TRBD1	TGTGCCATCAGTCGGGACAGGGGCGTGAATGAGCAGTTCTTC	CAISRDRGVNEQFF
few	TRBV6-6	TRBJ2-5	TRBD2	TGTGCCAGCAGTAGAGCGGGAGTGGAGACCCAGTACTTC	CASSRAGVETQYF
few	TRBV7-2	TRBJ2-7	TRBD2	TGTGCCAGCAGCAGCGGGGGAAGCTCCTACGAGCAGTACTTC	CASSSGGSSYEQYF
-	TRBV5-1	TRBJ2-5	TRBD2	TGCGCCAGCAGCTTGTGGCTAGCGGTCCAAGAGACCCAGTACTTC	CASSLWLAVQETQYF
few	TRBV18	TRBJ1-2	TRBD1	TGTGCCAGCTCACAAGAACAGGGGAAGGATGGCTACACCTTC	CASSQEQGKDGYTF
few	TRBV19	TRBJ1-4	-	TGTGCCAGTAGTCGTGTCAGCCGGAGCGCCGAAAAACTGTTTTTT	CASSRVSRSAEKLFF
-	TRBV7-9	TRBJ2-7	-	TGTGCCAGCAGCTTAACAGGGACAACCTACGAGCAGTACTTC	CASSLTGTTYEQYF
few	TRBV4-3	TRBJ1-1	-	TGCGCCAGCAGCCAAGGACAGTACACTGAAGCTTTCTTT	CASSQGQYTEAFF
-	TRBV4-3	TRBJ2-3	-	TGCGCCAGCAGCCAAGAGGAGACAGATACGCAGTATTTT	CASSQEETDTQYF
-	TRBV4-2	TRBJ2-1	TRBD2	TGTGCCAGCAGCCAGCCTTTAAGGACTAGCGGGACTAATGAGCAGTTCTTC	CASSQPLRTSGTNEQFF
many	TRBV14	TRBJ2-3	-	TGTGCCAGCAAGGCCAGGCCCACAGATACGCAGTATTTT	CASKARPTDTQYF
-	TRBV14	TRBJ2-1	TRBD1	TGTGCCAGCAGCCACAGGGGACAGAGCTTGAACAATGAGCAGTTCTTC	CASSHRGQSLNNEQFF
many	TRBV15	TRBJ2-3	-	TGTGCCACCAGCAGAGATGTTGGCCAGACGCAGTATTTT	CATSRDVGQTQYF
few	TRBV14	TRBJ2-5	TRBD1	TGTGCCAGCAGCACGACAGGGGTAGAGACCCAGTACTTC	CASSTTGVETQYF
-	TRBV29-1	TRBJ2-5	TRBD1	TGCAGCGCCCGACGACAGGGGGTCGGGGAGACCCAGTACTTC	CSARRQGVGETQYF
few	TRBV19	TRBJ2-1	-	TGTGCCAGTAGTATCGAGGGAACGGGTCTGGGCTACAATGAGCAGTTCTTC	CASSIEGTGLGYNEQFF
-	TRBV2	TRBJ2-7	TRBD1	TGTGCCAGCAACGGACAGGGCCCTGCCTCGGACGAGCAGTACTTC	CASNGQGPASDEQYF
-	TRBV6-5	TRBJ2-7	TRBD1	TGTGCCAGCAGTTCCCTTAGGACAGGGCGCTCCTACGAGCAGTACTTC	CASSSLRTGRSYEQYF
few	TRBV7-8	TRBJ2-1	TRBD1	TGTGCCAGCAGCCTTCATTTGTTGGGACAGGAGAACAATGAGCAGTTCTTC	CASSLHLLGQENNEQFF
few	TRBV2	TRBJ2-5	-	TGTGCCAGCAGTGAGATATCGGGGCAAGAGACCCAGTACTTC	CASSEISGQETQYF
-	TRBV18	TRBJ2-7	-	TGTGCCAGCTCACCCACACAGGGCACCGAGCAGTACTTC	CASSPTQGTEQYF